These 8 T cell receptor beta chains came from one sample sequenced in a study of OX40 agonist ivuxolimab in advanced cancers. TCRdb's table, derived via immunoSEQ multiplex PCR, lists solely in-frame clones and lacks some. This table holds tens of thousands of clones, around 78% found once. The sequences come from CD4+ or CD8+ T cells sorted from blood, collected in a trial of the OX40 agonist ivuxolimab. These receptors all come from an adult with an advanced solid tumor such as melanoma, head and neck, liver or kidney cancer.

This rearrangement joins TRBV6-1 to TRBJ2-7; D possibly corresponds to TRBD2 (6 bases). The V end lost 6 bases, the J end lost 2 bases, and 17 bases lay between the germline ends. The V gene's germline CDR1 is MNHNS and CDR2 SASEGT. The CDR3 sequence is 15 residues long. This CDR3 reads CASRANQASAYEQYF. DNA for the CDR3: TGTGCCAGCAGGGCAAATCAGGCTAGCGCCTACGAGCAGTACTTC.

The J gene is TRBJ1-1, the V gene TRBV27, with TRBD1 matching over 7 bases. The length of the CDR3 is 14 residues. The germline V gene has CDR1 MNHEY and CDR2 SMNVEV (reference sequence). V dropped 5 bases and J dropped 1; count of bases not matched to a gene: 4. The CDR3 DNA follows: TGTGCCAGCAGTCTTAACAGGGGGAACACTGAAGCTTTCTTT. Encoded protein: CASSLNRGNTEAFF.

The chain recombines TRBV18 with TRBJ2-7; 12 nucleotides match TRBD2. The CDR3 runs 17 residues. Germline-derived CDR1 and CDR2 are KGHSH and LQKENI. V gave up 6 bases and J gave up 5 bases; unmatched junction bases: 14. CDR3 amino acids: CASSQARLAGVRNEQYF. CDR3 in DNA: TGTGCCAGCTCGCAGGCCCGACTAGCGGGAGTCAGGAACGAGCAGTACTTC.

This clone is classed as medium-sized. This chain connects TRBV29-1 to TRBJ2-5; possible D gene TRBD2, 5 bases. Between the trimmed V and J ends, which lost 7 bases and 2 bases, there was a span of 11 bases. CDR1 is SQVTM, CDR2 ANQGSEA, per germline. This CDR3 is built from 12 residues. As DNA, the CDR3 is TGCAGCGCGAGGGTGCAGCAAGAGACCCAGTACTTC. Its protein is CSARVQQETQYF.

The chain couples TRBV5-6 to TRBJ1-6; D is unclear. The CDR3 totals 16 residues. Germline V gene sequence: CDR1 SGHDT, CDR2 YYEEEE. Trimming took off 5 bases at V and 3 bases at J, with 15 bases between the two ends. The chain's CDR3 is CASSYRGKSYNSPLHF. The CDR3 DNA reads TGTGCCAGCAGTTATAGAGGGAAGAGCTATAATTCACCCCTCCACTTT.

This chain uses TRBV7-2 with TRBJ2-7; 7 bases fit TRBD1. This CDR3 is built from 18 residues. Germline V gene lookup returns CDR1 SGHTA and CDR2 FQGNSA. Trimming at V came to 7 bases and at J to 5 bases, leaving 23 bases not matched to a gene. The CDR3 here is CASNRRGNNPTGVHEQYF. CDR3 sequence (DNA): TGTGCCAGCAACCGACGGGGAAACAATCCTACAGGGGTCCACGAGCAGTACTTC.

This chain connects TRBV10-3 to TRBJ2-1, with 8 positions matching TRBD2. V gave up 6 bases and J gave up 5 bases; unmatched junction bases: 0. The CDR3 runs to 12 residues. CDR1 and CDR2 from the germline V gene are ENHRY and SYGVKD. DNA of the CDR3: TGTGCCATCAGGCGGGGGGACAATGAGCAGTTCTTC. It is translated as CAIRRGDNEQFF.

This chain joins TRBV27 and TRBJ1-1, with 7 bases lining up with TRBD1. With 3 bases clipped from V and 1 base from J, the junction kept 14 bases outside the gene matches. In germline, CDR1 is MNHEY, CDR2 SMNVEV (reference sequence). The CDR3 totals 18 residues. CDR3 sequence: CASSFRFQTGQTNTEAFF. CDR3 nucleotides: TGTGCCAGCAGTTTCCGGTTCCAGACGGGACAGACGAACACTGAAGCTTTCTTT.